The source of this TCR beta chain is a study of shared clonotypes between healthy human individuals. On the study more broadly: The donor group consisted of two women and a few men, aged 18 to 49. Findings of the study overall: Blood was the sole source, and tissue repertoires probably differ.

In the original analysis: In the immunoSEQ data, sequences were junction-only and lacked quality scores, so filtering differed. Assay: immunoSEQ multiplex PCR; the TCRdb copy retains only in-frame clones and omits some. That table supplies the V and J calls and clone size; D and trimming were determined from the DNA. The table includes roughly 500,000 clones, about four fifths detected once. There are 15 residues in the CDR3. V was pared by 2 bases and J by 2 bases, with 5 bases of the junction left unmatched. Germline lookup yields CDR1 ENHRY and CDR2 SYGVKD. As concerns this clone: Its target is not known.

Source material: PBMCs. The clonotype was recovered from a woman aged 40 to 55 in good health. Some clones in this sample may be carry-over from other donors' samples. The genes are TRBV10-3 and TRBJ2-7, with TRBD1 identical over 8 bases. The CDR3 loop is CAISEPGQGTYEQYF. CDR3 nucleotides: TGTGCCATCAGTGAGCCCGGACAGGGTACCTACGAGCAGTACTTC.